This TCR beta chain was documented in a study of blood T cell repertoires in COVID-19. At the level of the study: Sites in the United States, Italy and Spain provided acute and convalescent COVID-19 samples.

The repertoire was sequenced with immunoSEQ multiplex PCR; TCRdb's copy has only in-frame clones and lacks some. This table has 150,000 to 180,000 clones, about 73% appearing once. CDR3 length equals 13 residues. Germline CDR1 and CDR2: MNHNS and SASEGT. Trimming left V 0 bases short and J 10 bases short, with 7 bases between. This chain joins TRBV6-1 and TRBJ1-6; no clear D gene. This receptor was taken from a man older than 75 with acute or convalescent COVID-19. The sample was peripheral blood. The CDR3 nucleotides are TGTGCCAGCAGTGAAGCGCGGTACTCACCCCTCCACTTT. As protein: CASSEARYSPLHF.